This TCR beta chain derives from a study of T cell repertoires in cytomegalovirus infection. V trimming: 2 bases; J trimming: 9 bases; junction bases outside the gene matches: 11. The CDR3 spans 16 residues. CDR1 is SGHAT, CDR2 FQNNGV, per germline. Each CDR3 protein is one row after TCRdb ran MiXCR on the reads. Among approximately 910,000 distinct CDR3 sequences listed, about a third were seen once. Study outcomes and limitations: Public TCR beta family frequency separated CMV-and-HLA carriers, including in an independent cohort. CMV-specific TCR beta clonotypes restricted by HLA-C dominated the ex vivo response.

As to this clonotype: The antigen is unknown.

This TCR derives from a human donor in good health (CMV status not recorded). Some clones in this sample may be carry-over from other donors' samples. V usage is TRBV11-2 and J usage is TRBJ2-1; 9 positions match TRBD1. Sequencing was performed on cultured CD8+ T cells from PBMCs, taken from culture after CMV antigen stimulation. The CDR3 DNA is TGTGCCAGCAGCTTACCGACCGGGACAGGGTCGAGTGAGCAGTTCTTC. As protein: CASSLPTGTGSSEQFF.